This T cell receptor beta chain was recovered during a study of cytomegalovirus exposure and HLA in healthy donors. Primers included in the PCR were 60 Vbeta and 13 Jbeta primers. Sequencing used immunoSEQ multiplex PCR; TCRdb keeps in-frame clones, though not all of them. The data include about 74,000 clones; the top ten clones carry approximately 7.5%. CDR1 is SGDLS and CDR2 is YYNGEE in the germline V gene. This CDR3 has 17 residues. V trimming: 0 bases; J trimming: 4 bases; junction bases outside the gene matches: 10. Study results and limitations: A later analysis found most CMV-associated TCR beta chains apparently HLA-restricted. Later, TCR association rates were found to vary by HLA locus, highest for DRB1 and lowest for HLA-C.

On this clone: The antigen is not known.

The sequencing input was PBMCs. V is TRBV9 and J is TRBJ2-3; 8 bases are a match to TRBD2. The source is a female donor in good health and CMV-seropositive. This chain's CDR3 is CASSVAGGGSGPDTQYF. CDR3 sequence (DNA): TGTGCCAGCAGCGTAGCGGGGGGGGGAAGCGGGCCAGATACGCAGTATTTT.